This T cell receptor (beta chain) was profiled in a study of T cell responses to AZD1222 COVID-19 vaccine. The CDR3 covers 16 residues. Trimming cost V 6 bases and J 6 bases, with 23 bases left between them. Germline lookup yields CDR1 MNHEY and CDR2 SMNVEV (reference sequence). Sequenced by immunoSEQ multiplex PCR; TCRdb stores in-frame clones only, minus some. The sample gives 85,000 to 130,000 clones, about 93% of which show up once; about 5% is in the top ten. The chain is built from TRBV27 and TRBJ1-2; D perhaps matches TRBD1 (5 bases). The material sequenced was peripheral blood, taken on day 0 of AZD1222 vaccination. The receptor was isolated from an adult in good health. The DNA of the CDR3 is TGTGCCAGCAGAAAAGGAAGCGGGGCCGCGATTGATGGCTACACCTTC. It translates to CASRKGSGAAIDGYTF.